This entry features one TCR beta chain sequence. These data come from a study of control samples from healthy donors and cancer patients. V trimming: 5 bases; J trimming: 6 bases; junction bases outside the gene matches: 3. Germline lookup yields CDR1 SGHTA and CDR2 FQGNSA. The CDR3 is 14 amino acids. Sequenced by immunoSEQ multiplex PCR; TCRdb stores in-frame clones only, minus some. The sample has roughly 130,000 clones; 85% to 95% are singletons. The sequence was obtained from a man aged 55 to 69 with colorectal cancer. Sequences were obtained from PBMCs. The V call is TRBV7-2, the J call TRBJ1-4; TRBD1 aligns across 10 bases. CDR3 in amino acids: CASSLGTGDEKLFF. The CDR3 DNA reads TGTGCCAGCAGCCTTGGGACAGGGGATGAAAAACTGTTTTTT.